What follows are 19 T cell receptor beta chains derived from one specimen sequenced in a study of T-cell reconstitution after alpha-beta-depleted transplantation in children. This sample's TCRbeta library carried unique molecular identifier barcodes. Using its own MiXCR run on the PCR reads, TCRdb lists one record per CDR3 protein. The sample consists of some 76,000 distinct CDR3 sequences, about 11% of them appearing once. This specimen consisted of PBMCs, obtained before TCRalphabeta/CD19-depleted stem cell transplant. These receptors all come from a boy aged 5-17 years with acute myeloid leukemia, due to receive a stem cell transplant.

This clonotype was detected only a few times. CDR3 in amino acids: CASSHDRTRDMDTQYF. The DNA of the CDR3 is TGTGCCAGCAGCCACGACCGGACCCGGGATATGGATACGCAGTATTTT. V is TRBV14 and J is TRBJ2-3, with D possibly being TRBD2 (5 bases). Per the germline V gene, CDR1 is SGHDN and CDR2 is FVKESK. Trimming stripped 3 bases from V and 6 bases from J, with 19 bases between. This CDR3 is built from 16 residues. Filled out from reference TRBV14 and TRBJ2-3, the complete variable domain reads EAGVTQFPSHSVIEKGQTVTLRCDPISGHDNLYWYRRVMGKEIKFLLHFVKESKQDESGMPNNRFLAERTGGTYSTLKVQPAELEDSGVYFCASSHDRTRDMDTQYFGPGTRLTVL.

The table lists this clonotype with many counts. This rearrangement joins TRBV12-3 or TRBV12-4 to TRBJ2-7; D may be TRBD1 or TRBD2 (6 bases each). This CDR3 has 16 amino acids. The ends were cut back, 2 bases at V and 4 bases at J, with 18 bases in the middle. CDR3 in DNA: TGTGCCAGCAGTTTATACGGGGGCTCGGTAACTTACGAGCAGTACGTC. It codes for CASSLYGGSVTYEQYV.

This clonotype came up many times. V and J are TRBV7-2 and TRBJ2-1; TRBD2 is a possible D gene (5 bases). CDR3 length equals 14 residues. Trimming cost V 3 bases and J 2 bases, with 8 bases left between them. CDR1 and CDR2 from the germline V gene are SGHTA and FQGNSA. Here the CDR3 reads CASSFPAAYNEQFF. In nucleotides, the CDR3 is TGTGCCAGCAGCTTTCCAGCGGCCTACAATGAGCAGTTCTTC.

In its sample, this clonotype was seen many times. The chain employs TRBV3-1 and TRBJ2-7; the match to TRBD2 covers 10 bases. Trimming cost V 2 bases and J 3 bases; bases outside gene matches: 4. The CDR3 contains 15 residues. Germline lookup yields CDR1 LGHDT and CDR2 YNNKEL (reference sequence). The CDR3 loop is CASSQSTSGVYEQYF. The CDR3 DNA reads TGTGCCAGCAGCCAAAGCACTAGCGGGGTCTACGAGCAGTACTTC.

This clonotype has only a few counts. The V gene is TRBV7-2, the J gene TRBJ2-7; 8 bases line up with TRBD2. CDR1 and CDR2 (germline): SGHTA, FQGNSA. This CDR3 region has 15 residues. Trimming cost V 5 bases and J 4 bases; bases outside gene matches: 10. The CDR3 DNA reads TGTGCCAGCAGCCCGGCCGGACTAGCAGCTTACGAGCAGTACTTC. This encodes CASSPAGLAAYEQYF.

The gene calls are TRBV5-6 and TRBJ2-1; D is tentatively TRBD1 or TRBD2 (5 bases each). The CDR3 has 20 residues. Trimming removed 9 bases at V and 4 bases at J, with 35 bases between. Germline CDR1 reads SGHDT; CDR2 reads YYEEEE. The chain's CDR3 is CAIGPGLLGDTITGYNEQFF. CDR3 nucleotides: TGTGCCATCGGCCCCGGGCTCCTAGGGGATACGATTACGGGGTACAATGAGCAGTTCTTC.

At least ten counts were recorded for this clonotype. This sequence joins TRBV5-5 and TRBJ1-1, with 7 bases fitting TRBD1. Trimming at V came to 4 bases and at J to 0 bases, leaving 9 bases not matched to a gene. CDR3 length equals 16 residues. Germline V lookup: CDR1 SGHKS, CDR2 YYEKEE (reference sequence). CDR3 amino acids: CASSLQGVRMNTEAFF. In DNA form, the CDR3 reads TGTGCCAGCAGCCTCCAGGGGGTCAGGATGAACACTGAAGCTTTCTTT. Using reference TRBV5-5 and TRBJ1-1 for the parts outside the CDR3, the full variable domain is DAGVTQSPTHLIKTRGQQVTLRCSPISGHKSVSWYQQVLGQGPQFIFQYYEKEERGRGNFPDRFSARQFPNYSSELNVNALLLGDSALYLCASSLQGVRMNTEAFFGQGTRLTVV.

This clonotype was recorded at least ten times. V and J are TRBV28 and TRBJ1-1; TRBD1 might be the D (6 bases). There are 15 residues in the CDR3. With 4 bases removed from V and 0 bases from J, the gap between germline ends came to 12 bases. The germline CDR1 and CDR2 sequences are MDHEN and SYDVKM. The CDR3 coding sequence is TGTGCCAGCAGTTCCCCGGGACAAATGAACACTGAAGCTTTCTTT. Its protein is CASSSPGQMNTEAFF.

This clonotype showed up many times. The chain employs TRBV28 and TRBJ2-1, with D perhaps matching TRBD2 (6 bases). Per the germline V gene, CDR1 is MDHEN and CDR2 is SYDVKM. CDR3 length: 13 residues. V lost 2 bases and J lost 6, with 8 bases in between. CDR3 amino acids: CASSLGGFNEQFF. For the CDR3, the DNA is TGTGCCAGCAGTTTAGGAGGGTTCAATGAGCAGTTCTTC.

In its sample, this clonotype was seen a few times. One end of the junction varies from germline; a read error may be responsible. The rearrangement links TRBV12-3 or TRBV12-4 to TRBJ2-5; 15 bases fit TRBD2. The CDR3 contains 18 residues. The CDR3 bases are TGTACCAGCAGTCCGGGACTAGCGGGGGGCTACTCCCCTGAGACCCAGTACTTC. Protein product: CTSSPGLAGGYSPETQYF.

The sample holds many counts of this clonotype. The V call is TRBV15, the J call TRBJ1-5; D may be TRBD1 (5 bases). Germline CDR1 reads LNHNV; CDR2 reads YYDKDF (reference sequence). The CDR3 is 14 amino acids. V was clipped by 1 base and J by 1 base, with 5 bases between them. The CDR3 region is CATSRGQSNQPQHF. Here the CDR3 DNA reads TGTGCCACCAGCAGAGGACAGAGCAATCAGCCCCAGCATTTT.

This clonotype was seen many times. DNA of the CDR3: TGTGCCAGCAGCGCGACAGGGCTCTATAATTCACCCCTCCACTTT. Residues: CASSATGLYNSPLHF. The chain is built from TRBV9 and TRBJ1-6; 7 bases are shared with TRBD1. Germline V gene lookup returns CDR1 SGDLS and CDR2 YYNGEE. The CDR3 loop spans 15 amino acids. Losses at the gene ends were 3 bases for V and 3 bases for J; bases not matched to a gene: 3.

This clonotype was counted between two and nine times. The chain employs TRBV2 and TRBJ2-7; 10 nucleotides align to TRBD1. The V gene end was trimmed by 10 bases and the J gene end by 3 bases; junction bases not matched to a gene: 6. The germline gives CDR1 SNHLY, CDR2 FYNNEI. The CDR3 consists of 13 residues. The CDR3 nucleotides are TGTGCCATGACCGGGACAGGGGACTACGAGCAGTACGTC. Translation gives CAMTGTGDYEQYV.

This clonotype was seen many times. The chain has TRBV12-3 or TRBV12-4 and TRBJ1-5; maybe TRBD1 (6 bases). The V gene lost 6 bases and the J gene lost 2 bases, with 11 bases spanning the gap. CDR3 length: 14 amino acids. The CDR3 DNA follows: TGTGCCAGCAGCCCATCAGGGGGCAATCAGCCCCAGCATTTT. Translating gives CASSPSGGNQPQHF.

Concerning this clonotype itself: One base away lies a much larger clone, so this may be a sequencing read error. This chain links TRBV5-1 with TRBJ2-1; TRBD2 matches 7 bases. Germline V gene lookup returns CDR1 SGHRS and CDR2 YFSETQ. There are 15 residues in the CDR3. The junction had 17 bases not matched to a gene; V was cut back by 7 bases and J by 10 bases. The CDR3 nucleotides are TGCGCCAGCGAACCGTACGGGGGGTCAGGTGGAGAGCAGTTCTTC. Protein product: CASEPYGGSGGEQFF.

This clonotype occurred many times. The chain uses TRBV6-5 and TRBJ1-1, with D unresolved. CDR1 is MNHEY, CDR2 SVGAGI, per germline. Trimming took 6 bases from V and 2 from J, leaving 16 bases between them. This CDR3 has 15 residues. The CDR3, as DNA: TGTGCCAGCAGCGGAAAGAGGGTTACAAACACTGAAGCTTTCTTT. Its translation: CASSGKRVTNTEAFF.

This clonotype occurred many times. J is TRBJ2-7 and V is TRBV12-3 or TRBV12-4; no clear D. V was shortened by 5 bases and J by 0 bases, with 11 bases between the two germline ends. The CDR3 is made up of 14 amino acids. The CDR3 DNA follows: TGTGCCAGCAGTCCCGGACGGACCTCCTACGAGCAGTACTTC. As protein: CASSPGRTSYEQYF.

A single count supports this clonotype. The CDR3 bases are TGTGCCAGCAGTAGCGCCGGGGAGGGGGTTTACGAGCAGTACTTC. Translation: CASSSAGEGVYEQYF. The chain employs TRBV12-3 or TRBV12-4 and TRBJ2-7; TRBD2 is a possible D gene (7 bases). V dropped 5 bases and J dropped 4 bases, with 18 bases sitting between them. The CDR3 spans 15 residues.

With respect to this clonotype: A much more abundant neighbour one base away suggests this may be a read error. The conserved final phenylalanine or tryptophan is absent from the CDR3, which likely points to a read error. CDR3 bases: TGTGCCAGCAGTTTTGGGGGGGGCACTGAAGCTTTCCTT. Encoded protein: CASSFGGGTEAFL. The V and J genes are TRBV12-3 or TRBV12-4 and TRBJ1-1; perhaps TRBD1 as D (5 bases). This CDR3 has 13 amino acids. V was pared by 3 bases and J by 4 bases, with 9 bases between.